The present T cell receptor beta chain was sequenced within a study of blood T cell repertoires in COVID-19. In the study overall: Sources were T cells, B-cell-depleted T cells, or PBMCs; the material itself was cDNA or gDNA.

The CDR3 spans 13 residues. Trimming shortened V by 7 bases and J by 1 base, and 11 bases separated the two germline ends. Germline lookup yields CDR1 MNHNY and CDR2 SVGAGI (reference sequence). Generated by immunoSEQ multiplex PCR, the TCRdb table keeps only in-frame clones and is missing some. Counted here are 150,000 to 200,000 clones, around four fifths occurring once; the ten biggest clones make up around 16%. The sequenced material came from PBMCs or T cells enriched from blood (not recorded which). The chain carries TRBV6-6 and TRBJ2-7; tentative D call: TRBD2 (6 bases). This TCR was sampled from a woman in her forties or fifties who had recovered from COVID-19. The CDR3: CASKPSASYEQYF. The CDR3 region has the DNA TGTGCCAGCAAGCCTAGCGCATCCTACGAGCAGTACTTC.